A single sample gave rise to the 22 T cell receptor beta chains below, sequenced in a study of regulatory T cells in long-lasting Graves disease. Time point indicated: newly diagnosed GD, antithyroid drugs for less than 3 months. Isolated PBMC RNA provided the starting material for the TCR library. Building of the TCR beta libraries involved iRepertoire HTBI primers and Arm-PCR of CDR3 regions. TCRdb used MiXCR to reprocess the multiplex PCR reads, holding one entry per CDR3 protein. Here the sample spans hundreds of thousands of distinct CDR3 sequences, about a sixth being singletons. The sample was peripheral blood mononuclear cells (PBMCs), taken at new diagnosis, from a patient treated with antithyroid drugs. All receptors derive from a female donor with Graves disease.

This clonotype was found many times. The chain couples TRBV2 to TRBJ1-2, with D perhaps TRBD1 (6 bases). CDR3 size: 12 residues. Trimming took 4 bases from V and 4 from J, leaving 7 bases between them. Germline assignment: CDR1 SNHLY and CDR2 FYNNEI. This CDR3 is CASSGDTYGYTF. DNA for the CDR3: TGTGCCAGCAGTGGGGACACCTATGGCTACACCTTC.

This clonotype was picked up a small number of times. This sequence joins TRBV18 and TRBJ1-4, with 7 bases aligning to TRBD1. The CDR3 length is 15 residues. Per the germline V gene, CDR1 is KGHSH and CDR2 is LQKENI. The junction had 4 bases not matched to a gene; V was cut back by 6 bases and J by 0 bases. In nucleotides, the CDR3 is TGTGCCAGCTCTCGACAGGGCCCAACTAATGAAAAACTGTTTTTT. Protein sequence: CASSRQGPTNEKLFF.

This clonotype was found a few times. The genes are TRBV11-2 and TRBJ2-1, with TRBD2 matching 7 bases. Germline V gene lookup returns CDR1 SGHAT and CDR2 FQNNGV. V dropped 0 bases and J dropped 0; count of bases not matched to a gene: 5. This CDR3 comprises 17 residues. The CDR3 nucleotides read TGTGCCAGCAGCTTAGAGCGCGGCGGGAGCTCCTACAATGAGCAGTTCTTC. This codes for CASSLERGGSSYNEQFF.

This clonotype was found a few times. The rearrangement uses TRBV12-3 or TRBV12-4 and TRBJ2-3, with 11 bases aligning to TRBD2. The junction had 7 bases not matched to a gene; V was cut back by 6 bases and J by 2 bases. This CDR3 is built from 16 residues. This CDR3 is CASRPASGGITDTQYF. The CDR3, as DNA: TGTGCCAGCAGGCCGGCTAGCGGGGGGATCACAGATACGCAGTATTTT.

This clonotype has at least ten counts. The chain is built from TRBV7-2 and TRBJ2-4; 8 bases match TRBD2. This CDR3 region has 15 residues. Germline V gene sequence: CDR1 SGHTA, CDR2 FQGNSA. After removal of 4 bases from V and 7 bases from J, the junction contained 9 bases not matched to a gene. The chain's CDR3 is CASSYGAGVGNIQYF. The CDR3 DNA reads TGTGCCAGCAGCTACGGAGCGGGAGTAGGGAACATTCAGTACTTC.

This clonotype occurred many times. As DNA, the CDR3 is TGTGCCAGCAGTTCTAGGACAGCCCAGGGCACTGAAGCTTTCTTT. Residues: CASSSRTAQGTEAFF. This chain uses TRBV2 with TRBJ1-1; D is perhaps TRBD1 (6 bases). V shed 5 bases and J shed 4 bases, with 17 bases lying between them. CDR1 and CDR2 from the germline V gene are SNHLY and FYNNEI. This CDR3 is built from 15 residues.

This clonotype has only a few counts. The rearrangement uses TRBV2 and TRBJ1-1; D might be TRBD1 (5 bases). V dropped 5 bases and J dropped 8 bases, with 15 bases sitting between them. The CDR3 consists of 13 residues. Looked up from germline, CDR1 is SNHLY and CDR2 is FYNNEI. In DNA, the CDR3 is TGTGCCAGCAGTCGGGACTCCCTGAAGGAAGCTTTCTTT. Amino acid sequence: CASSRDSLKEAFF. The whole variable domain, remainder taken from reference TRBV2 and TRBJ1-1, is EPEVTQTPSHQVTQMGQEVILRCVPISNHLYFYWYRQILGQKVEFLVSFYNNEISEKSEIFDDQFSVERPDGSNFTLKIRSTKLEDSAMYFCASSRDSLKEAFFGQGTRLTVV.

The table lists this clonotype with many counts. The rearrangement links TRBV12-3 or TRBV12-4 to TRBJ2-7, with D perhaps assigned TRBD1 or TRBD2 (6 bases each). The CDR3 sequence is 14 residues long. V was trimmed by 5 bases and J by 7 bases, leaving 18 bases between them. The CDR3 here is CASSRGQSAGEQYF. The DNA for the CDR3 is TGTGCCAGCAGTCGAGGACAGTCTGCGGGGGAGCAGTACTTC.

The chain carries TRBV19 and TRBJ1-1, with D unresolved. CDR1 is LNHDA, CDR2 SQIVND, per germline (reference sequence). This CDR3 has 14 amino acids. V lost 8 bases to trimming and J lost 0 bases, with 13 bases between them. For the CDR3, the DNA is TGTGCCAGTTGGAGTTTAGCGGTGAACACTGAAGCTTTCTTT. Translating gives CASWSLAVNTEAFF. The complete variable domain, with remaining parts taken from reference TRBV19 and TRBJ1-1, reads DGGITQSPKYLFRKEGQNVTLSCEQNLNHDAMYWYRQDPGQGLRLIYYSQIVNDFQKGDIAEGYSVSREKKESFPLTVTSAQKNPTAFYLCASWSLAVNTEAFFGQGTRLTVV.

This clonotype occurred many times. This chain links TRBV3-1 with TRBJ2-3; 8 positions agree with TRBD2. Per the germline V gene, CDR1 is LGHDT and CDR2 is YNNKEL (reference sequence). The CDR3 has 14 amino acids. V dropped 7 bases and J dropped 4; count of bases not matched to a gene: 7. The chain's CDR3 is CASTTGLGADTQYF. The CDR3 coding sequence is TGTGCCAGCACGACGGGACTAGGAGCAGATACGCAGTATTTT.

This clonotype was seen ten or more times. The chain is built from TRBV7-3 and TRBJ1-1; weak D call: TRBD1 (5 bases). The CDR3 consists of 21 residues. V gave up 1 base and J gave up 0 bases, with 27 bases separating them. The V gene's germline CDR1 is SGHTA and CDR2 FQGTGA. The CDR3 DNA is TGTGCCAGCAGCTTAAAAAAGCTAAGGCAGGGCCTCCCTTACCTGAACACTGAAGCTTTCTTT. Its translation is CASSLKKLRQGLPYLNTEAFF.

In this sample, this clonotype turned up many times. This chain connects TRBV5-1 to TRBJ2-2, with 7 positions matching TRBD1. V shed 6 bases, J shed 0 bases, and the junction held 8 bases outside the gene matches. The germline CDR1 and CDR2 sequences are SGHRS and YFSETQ. This CDR3 is built from 16 residues. In DNA, the CDR3 is TGCGCCAGCACAAGGACAGGACATACGAACACCGGGGAGCTGTTTTTT. This codes for CASTRTGHTNTGELFF.

The rearrangement uses TRBV10-3 and TRBJ2-5; D may be TRBD2 (6 bases). Germline assignment: CDR1 ENHRY and CDR2 SYGVKD. The length of the CDR3 is 12 residues. V lost 9 bases to trimming and J lost 3 bases, with 11 bases between them. In nucleotides, the CDR3 is TGTGCCATGGAGGGCGGGAAAGAGACCCAGTACTTC. This translates into CAMEGGKETQYF.

This clonotype was counted many times. The V gene is TRBV5-5, the J gene TRBJ1-2, with unresolved D. The CDR3 sequence is 16 residues long. V was trimmed by 0 bases and J by 2 bases, leaving 14 bases between them. The germline V gene encodes CDR1 SGHKS and CDR2 YYEKEE (reference sequence). Here the CDR3 reads CASSLAGLGSNYGYTF. As DNA, the CDR3 is TGTGCCAGCAGCTTGGCCGGGTTGGGAAGCAACTATGGCTACACCTTC.

This clonotype was detected ten times or more. V gene TRBV20-1 combines with J gene TRBJ1-2; D possibly corresponds to TRBD1 (6 bases). Trimming left V 6 bases short and J 4 bases short, with 30 bases between. The CDR3 consists of 18 residues. Germline V gives CDR1 DFQATT, CDR2 SNEGSKA (reference sequence). CDR3 in amino acids: CSAPGYRTDTLASYGYTF. CDR3 in DNA: TGCAGTGCGCCGGGGTATAGGACAGATACGCTGGCGAGCTATGGCTACACCTTC.

This clonotype was detected ten times or more. The J gene is TRBJ2-1, the V gene TRBV7-2, with 10 positions matching TRBD2. The CDR3 length is 16 residues. CDR1 SGHTA and CDR2 FQGNSA come from the germline V gene. The junction had 4 bases not matched to a gene; V was cut back by 5 bases and J by 0 bases. CDR3 protein: CASSPPSGSSYNEQFF. CDR3 bases: TGTGCCAGCAGCCCCCCTAGCGGGAGCTCCTACAATGAGCAGTTCTTC.

The sample holds a few counts of this clonotype. The chain links TRBV2 to TRBJ2-1, with D perhaps TRBD2 (6 bases). Deletions cut 6 bases from V and 5 bases from J, with 11 bases between. CDR1 and CDR2 (germline): SNHLY, FYNNEI. CDR3 size: 13 residues. The CDR3 DNA reads as TGTGCCAGCAGAGGAGGACTAAACAATGAGCAGTTCTTC. This translates into CASRGGLNNEQFF. Using reference TRBV2 and TRBJ2-1 for the parts outside the CDR3, the full variable domain is EPEVTQTPSHQVTQMGQEVILRCVPISNHLYFYWYRQILGQKVEFLVSFYNNEISEKSEIFDDQFSVERPDGSNFTLKIRSTKLEDSAMYFCASRGGLNNEQFFGPGTRLTVL.

In this sample, this clonotype turned up many times. This chain joins TRBV30 and TRBJ2-3; D possibly uses TRBD1 or TRBD2 (5 bases each). V was clipped by 0 bases and J by 2 bases, with 15 bases between them. Germline CDR1 GTSNPN, CDR2 SVGIG (reference sequence). This CDR3 is built from 16 residues. The CDR3 loop reads CAWSVPRDLHTDTQYF. CDR3 nucleotides: TGTGCCTGGAGTGTACCACGGGACCTACACACAGATACGCAGTATTTT.

The sample holds many counts of this clonotype. V and J are TRBV12-3 or TRBV12-4 and TRBJ2-1; 11 nucleotides agree with TRBD2. CDR3 length equals 16 residues. V shed 2 bases and J 8 bases; nucleotides not matched to a gene: 8. The CDR3 spells CASSLLAGGPLDEQFF. The CDR3 nucleotides are TGTGCCAGCAGTTTATTAGCGGGAGGGCCGCTCGATGAGCAGTTCTTC.

This clonotype was picked up many times. The chain carries TRBV30 and TRBJ1-1; 10 bases align to TRBD1. J lost 5 bases, V lost 8 bases, and 14 bases had no gene match. The CDR3 contains 15 residues. CDR1 and CDR2 from the germline V gene are GTSNPN and SVGIG (reference sequence). The chain's CDR3 is CATQPGQGLRTEAFF. CDR3 DNA: TGTGCCACACAGCCGGGACAGGGGTTACGGACTGAAGCTTTCTTT.

The gene calls are TRBV18 and TRBJ2-5; weak D call: TRBD1 (5 bases). V was pared by 6 bases and J by 2 bases, with 13 bases between. CDR1 KGHSH and CDR2 LQKENI come from the germline V gene. CDR3 length: 14 amino acids. The CDR3 spells CASSTTTEQETQYF. In DNA, the CDR3 is TGTGCCAGCTCCACGACGACAGAGCAAGAGACCCAGTACTTC.

This clonotype was counted only a few times. The V gene is TRBV27, the J gene TRBJ1-1; 9 nucleotides agree with TRBD1. Germline CDR1 is MNHEY and CDR2 is SMNVEV (reference sequence). CDR3 length: 15 amino acids. V trimming: 6 bases; J trimming: 1 base; junction bases outside the gene matches: 6. CDR3 DNA: TGTGCCAGCAGAACACAGGGGGCACAGAACACTGAAGCTTTCTTT. This codes for CASRTQGAQNTEAFF.